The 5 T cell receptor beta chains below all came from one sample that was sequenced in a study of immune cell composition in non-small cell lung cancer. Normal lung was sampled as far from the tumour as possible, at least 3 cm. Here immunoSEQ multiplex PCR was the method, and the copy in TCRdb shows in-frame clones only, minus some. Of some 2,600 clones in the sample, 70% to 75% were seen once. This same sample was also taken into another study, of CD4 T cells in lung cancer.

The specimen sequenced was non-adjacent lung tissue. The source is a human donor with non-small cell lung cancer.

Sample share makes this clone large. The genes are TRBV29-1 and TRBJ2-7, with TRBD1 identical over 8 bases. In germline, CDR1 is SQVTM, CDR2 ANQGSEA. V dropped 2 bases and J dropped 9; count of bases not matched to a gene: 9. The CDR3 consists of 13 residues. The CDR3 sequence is CSVESGPGGAQYF. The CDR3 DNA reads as TGCAGCGTTGAAAGCGGGCCAGGGGGCGCGCAGTACTTC.

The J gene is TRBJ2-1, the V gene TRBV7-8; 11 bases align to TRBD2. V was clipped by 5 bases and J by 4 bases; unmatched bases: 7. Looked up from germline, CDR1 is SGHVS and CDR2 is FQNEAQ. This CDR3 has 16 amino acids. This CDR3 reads CASSPLPSGGYNEQFF. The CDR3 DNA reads TGTGCCAGCAGCCCGCTACCTAGCGGGGGGTACAATGAGCAGTTCTTC.

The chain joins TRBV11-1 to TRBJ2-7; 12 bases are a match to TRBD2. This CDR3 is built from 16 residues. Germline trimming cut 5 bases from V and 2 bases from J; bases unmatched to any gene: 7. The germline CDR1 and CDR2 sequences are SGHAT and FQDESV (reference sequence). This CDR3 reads CASSPGLAGSAYEQYF. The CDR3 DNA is TGTGCCAGCAGCCCCGGACTAGCGGGATCTGCCTACGAGCAGTACTTC. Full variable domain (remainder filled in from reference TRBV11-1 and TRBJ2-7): EAEVAQSPRYKITEKSQAVAFWCDPISGHATLYWYRQILGQGPELLVQFQDESVVDDSQLPKDRFSAERLKGVDSTLKIQPAELGDSAMYLCASSPGLAGSAYEQYFGPGTRLTVT.

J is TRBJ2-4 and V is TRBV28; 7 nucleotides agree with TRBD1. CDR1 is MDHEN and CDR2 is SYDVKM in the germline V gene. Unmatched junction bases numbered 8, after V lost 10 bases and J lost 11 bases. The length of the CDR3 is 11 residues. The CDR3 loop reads CATWDSPVQYF. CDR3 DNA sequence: TGTGCCACCTGGGACAGTCCCGTTCAGTACTTC.

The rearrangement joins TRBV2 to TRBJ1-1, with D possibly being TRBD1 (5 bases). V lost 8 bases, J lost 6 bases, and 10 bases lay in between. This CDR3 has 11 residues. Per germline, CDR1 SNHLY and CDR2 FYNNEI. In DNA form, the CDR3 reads TGTGCCAGCCGCGCGGGGGCTGAAGCTTTCTTT. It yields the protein CASRAGAEAFF.